The T cell receptor beta chain under discussion was sequenced for a study of blood T cell repertoires in COVID-19. Study overall: PBMCs, B-cell-depleted T cells, or T cells were the source of the cDNA or gDNA that made up the material.

The CDR3 runs to 17 residues. Germline V lookup: CDR1 LNHNV, CDR2 YYDKDF (reference sequence). About this clone itself: One end of the junction is discordant with germline, which a read error may explain.

Authors' processing steps: From reference gene primer amplification, estimates of nucleated cell counts were derived. TCRdb's table, derived via immunoSEQ multiplex PCR, lists solely in-frame clones and lacks some. V and J calls and clone size are those listed in that table; D and trimming were worked out from the DNA. Of approximately 94,000 clones listed, around 88% are singletons. The chain joins TRBV15 to TRBJ2-7; 9 bases are shared with TRBD1. What was sequenced was peripheral blood. This TCR was sampled from a human donor in a cohort sampled during active COVID-19. The CDR3 DNA sequence: TGTGCCACCAGCAGCAGGGGACAGGGAACATATTCCTACGCGCAGTACTTC. Residues: CATSSRGQGTYSYAQYF.